This T cell receptor beta chain was sequenced in a study of blood T cell repertoires in COVID-19. Study-wide context: The origin of the acute and convalescent COVID-19 samples was the United States, Italy and Spain. T cells, B-cell-depleted T cells, or PBMCs supplied cDNA or gDNA.

Authors' data handling: Reference gene primer amplification yielded estimated nucleated cell counts. Assay used: immunoSEQ multiplex PCR; TCRdb lists only in-frame clones, some missing. For V, J and clone size, that table is used; D and trimming come from the DNA. The sample records about 130,000 clones, less than 90% being singletons. V was clipped by 4 bases and J by 7 bases; unmatched bases: 5. This CDR3 is 14 amino acids long. Germline CDR1 and CDR2: SGHAT and FQNNGV. The sequence was obtained from a man aged 55 to 70 with acute or convalescent COVID-19. The sample was peripheral blood. The chain couples TRBV11-2 to TRBJ1-4, with TRBD1 matching 8 bases. Here the CDR3 reads CASSSRQGSEKLFF. The CDR3, as DNA: TGTGCCAGCAGCTCCCGACAGGGGAGTGAAAAACTGTTTTTT.